This T cell receptor (beta chain) was found in a study of blood T cell repertoires in COVID-19. V was trimmed by 2 bases and J by 7 bases, leaving 13 bases between them. Germline lookup yields CDR1 SGHNT and CDR2 YYREEE (reference sequence). This CDR3 has 14 residues. Original data processing: Reference gene primer amplification yielded estimated nucleated cell counts. Assay: immunoSEQ multiplex PCR; the TCRdb copy retains only in-frame clones and omits some. That table supplies the V and J calls and clone size; D and trimming were determined from the DNA. The profile shows under 300,000 clones, roughly 82% of them singletons.

V and J are TRBV5-4 and TRBJ1-5; D remains ambiguous. Specimen: peripheral blood. The clonotype comes from a man older than 75 with acute or convalescent COVID-19. CDR3 nucleotides: TGTGCCAGCAGCTTAGGACGGGAAGGGCAGCCCCAGCATTTT. It yields the protein CASSLGREGQPQHF.